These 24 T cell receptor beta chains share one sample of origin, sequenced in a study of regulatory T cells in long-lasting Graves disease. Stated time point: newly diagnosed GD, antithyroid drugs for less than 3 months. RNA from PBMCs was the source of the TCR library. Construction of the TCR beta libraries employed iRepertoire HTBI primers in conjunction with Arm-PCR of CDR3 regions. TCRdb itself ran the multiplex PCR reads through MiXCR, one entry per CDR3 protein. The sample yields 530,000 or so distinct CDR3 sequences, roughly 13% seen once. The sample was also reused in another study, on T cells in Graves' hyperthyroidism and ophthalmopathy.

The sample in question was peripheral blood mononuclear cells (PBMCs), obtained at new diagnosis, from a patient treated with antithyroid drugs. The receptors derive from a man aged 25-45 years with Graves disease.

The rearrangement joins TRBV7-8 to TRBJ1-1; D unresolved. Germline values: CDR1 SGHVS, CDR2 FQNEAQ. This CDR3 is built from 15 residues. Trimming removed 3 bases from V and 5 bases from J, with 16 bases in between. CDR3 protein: CASSFSEGLGTEAFF. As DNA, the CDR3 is TGTGCCAGCAGCTTCTCCGAGGGCTTGGGAACTGAAGCTTTCTTT. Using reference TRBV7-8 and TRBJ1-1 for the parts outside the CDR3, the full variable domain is GAGVSQSPRYKVAKRGQDVALRCDPISGHVSLFWYQQALGQGPEFLTYFQNEAQLDKSGLPSDRFFAERPEGSVSTLKIQRTQQEDSAVYLCASSFSEGLGTEAFFGQGTRLTVV.

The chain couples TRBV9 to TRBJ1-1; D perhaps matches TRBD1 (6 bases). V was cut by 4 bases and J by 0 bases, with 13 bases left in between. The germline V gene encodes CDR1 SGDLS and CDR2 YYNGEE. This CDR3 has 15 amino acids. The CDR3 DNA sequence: TGTGCCAGCAGCCCGCGGACAGACATGAACACTGAAGCTTTCTTT. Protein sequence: CASSPRTDMNTEAFF.

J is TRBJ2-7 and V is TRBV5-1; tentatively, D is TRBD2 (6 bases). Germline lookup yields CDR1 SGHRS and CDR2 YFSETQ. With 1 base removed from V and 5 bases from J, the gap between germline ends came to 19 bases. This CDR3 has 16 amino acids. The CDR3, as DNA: TGCGCCAGCAGCTTGTATAGCGGACGATCCGTAAACGAGCAGTACTTC. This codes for CASSLYSGRSVNEQYF.

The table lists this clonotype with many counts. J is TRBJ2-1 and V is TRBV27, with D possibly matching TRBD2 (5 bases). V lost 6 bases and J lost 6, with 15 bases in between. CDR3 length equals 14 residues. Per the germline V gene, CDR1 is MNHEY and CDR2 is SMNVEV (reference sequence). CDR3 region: CASRSFSVSNEQFF. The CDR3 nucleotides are TGTGCCAGCAGGAGTTTTAGCGTTTCCAATGAGCAGTTCTTC.

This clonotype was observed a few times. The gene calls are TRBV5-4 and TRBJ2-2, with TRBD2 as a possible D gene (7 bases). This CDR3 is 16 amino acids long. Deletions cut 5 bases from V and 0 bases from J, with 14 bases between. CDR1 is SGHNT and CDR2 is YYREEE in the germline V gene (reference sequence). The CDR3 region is CASRFTGRANTGELFF. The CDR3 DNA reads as TGTGCCAGCAGATTCACAGGGAGGGCGAACACCGGGGAGCTGTTTTTT.

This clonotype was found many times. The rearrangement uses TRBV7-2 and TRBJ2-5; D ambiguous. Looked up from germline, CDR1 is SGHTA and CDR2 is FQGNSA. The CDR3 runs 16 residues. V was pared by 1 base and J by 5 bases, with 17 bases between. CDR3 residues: CASSLVGQGTPETQYF. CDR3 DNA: TGTGCCAGCAGCTTAGTGGGCCAAGGCACCCCGGAGACCCAGTACTTC. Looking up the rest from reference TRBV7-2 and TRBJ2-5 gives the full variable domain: GAGVSQSPSNKVTEKGKDVELRCDPISGHTALYWYRQSLGQGLEFLIYFQGNSAPDKSGLPSDRFSAERTGGSVSTLTIQRTQQEDSAVYLCASSLVGQGTPETQYFGPGTRLLVL.

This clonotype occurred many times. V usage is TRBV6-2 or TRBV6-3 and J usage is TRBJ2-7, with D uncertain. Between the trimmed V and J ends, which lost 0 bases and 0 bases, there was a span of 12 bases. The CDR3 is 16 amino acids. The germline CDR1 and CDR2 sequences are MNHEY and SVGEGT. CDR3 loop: CASSYSIFPSSYEQYF. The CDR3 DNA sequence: TGTGCCAGCAGTTACTCTATTTTTCCCTCCTCCTACGAGCAGTACTTC.

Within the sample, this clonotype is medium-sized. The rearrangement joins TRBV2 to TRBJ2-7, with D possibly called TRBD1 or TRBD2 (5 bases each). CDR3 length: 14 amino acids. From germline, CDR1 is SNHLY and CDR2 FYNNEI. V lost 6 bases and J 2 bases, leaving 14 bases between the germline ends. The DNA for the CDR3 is TGTGCCAGCAGGAACCGGGACGGAGCCTACGAGCAGTACTTC. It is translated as CASRNRDGAYEQYF.

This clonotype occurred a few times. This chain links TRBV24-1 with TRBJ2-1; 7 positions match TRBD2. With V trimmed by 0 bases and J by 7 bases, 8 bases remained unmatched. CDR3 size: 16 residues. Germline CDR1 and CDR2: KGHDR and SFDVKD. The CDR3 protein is CATSDLRPSGLNEQFF. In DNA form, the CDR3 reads TGTGCCACCAGTGATTTGAGGCCTAGCGGATTAAATGAGCAGTTCTTC.

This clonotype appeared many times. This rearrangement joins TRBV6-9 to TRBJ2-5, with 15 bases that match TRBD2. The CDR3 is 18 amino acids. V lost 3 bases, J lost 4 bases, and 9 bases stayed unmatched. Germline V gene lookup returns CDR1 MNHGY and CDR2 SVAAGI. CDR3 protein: CASSYGAAGLAGGETQYF. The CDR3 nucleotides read TGTGCCAGCAGTTACGGGGCGGCGGGACTAGCGGGAGGAGAGACCCAGTACTTC.

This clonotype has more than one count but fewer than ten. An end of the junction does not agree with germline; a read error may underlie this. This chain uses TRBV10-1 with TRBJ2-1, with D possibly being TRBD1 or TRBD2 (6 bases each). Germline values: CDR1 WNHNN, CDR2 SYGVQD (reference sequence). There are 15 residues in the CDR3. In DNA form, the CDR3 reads TGCACCAGCATCTTTCGGGAGAGGGGGGACAATGAGCAGTTCTTC. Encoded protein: CTSIFRERGDNEQFF.

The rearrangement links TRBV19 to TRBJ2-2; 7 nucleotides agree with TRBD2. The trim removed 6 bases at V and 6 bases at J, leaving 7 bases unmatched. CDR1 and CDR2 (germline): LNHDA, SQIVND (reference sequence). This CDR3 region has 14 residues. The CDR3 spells CASSQVAGPGELFF. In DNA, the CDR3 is TGTGCCAGTAGCCAAGTAGCGGGCCCCGGGGAGCTGTTTTTT.

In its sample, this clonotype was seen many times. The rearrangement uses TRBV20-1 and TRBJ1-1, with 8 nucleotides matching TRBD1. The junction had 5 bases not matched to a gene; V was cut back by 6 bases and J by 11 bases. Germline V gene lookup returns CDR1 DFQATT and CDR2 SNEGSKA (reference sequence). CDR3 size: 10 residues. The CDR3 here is CSALQGGAFF. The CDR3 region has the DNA TGCAGTGCCCTACAGGGGGGCGCTTTCTTT.

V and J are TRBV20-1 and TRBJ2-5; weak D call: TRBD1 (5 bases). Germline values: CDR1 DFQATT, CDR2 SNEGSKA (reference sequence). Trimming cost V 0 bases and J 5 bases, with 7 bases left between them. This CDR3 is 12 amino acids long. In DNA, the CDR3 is TGCAGTGCTAGAGAACGACAGGAGACCCAGTACTTC. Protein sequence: CSARERQETQYF.

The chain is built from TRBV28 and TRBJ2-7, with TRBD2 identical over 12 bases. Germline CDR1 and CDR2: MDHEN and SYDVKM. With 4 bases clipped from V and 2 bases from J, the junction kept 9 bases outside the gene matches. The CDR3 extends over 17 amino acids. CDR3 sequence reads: CASSSLLAGGKTYEQYF. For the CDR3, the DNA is TGTGCCAGCAGTTCACTACTAGCGGGAGGCAAAACCTACGAGCAGTACTTC.

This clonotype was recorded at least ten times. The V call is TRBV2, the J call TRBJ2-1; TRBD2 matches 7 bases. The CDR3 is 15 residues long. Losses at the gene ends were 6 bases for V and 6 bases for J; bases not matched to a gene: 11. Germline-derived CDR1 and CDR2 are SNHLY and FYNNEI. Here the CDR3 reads CASSGRTSAPNEQFF. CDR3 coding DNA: TGTGCCAGCAGCGGGCGGACTAGTGCTCCCAATGAGCAGTTCTTC.

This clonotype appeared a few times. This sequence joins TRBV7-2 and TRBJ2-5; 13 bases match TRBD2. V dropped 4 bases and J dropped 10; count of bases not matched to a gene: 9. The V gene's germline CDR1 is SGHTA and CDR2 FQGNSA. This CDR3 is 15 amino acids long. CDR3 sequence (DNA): TGTGCCAGCAGCTCCGGACTAGCGGGGGTCGATGACCAGTACTTC. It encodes CASSSGLAGVDDQYF.

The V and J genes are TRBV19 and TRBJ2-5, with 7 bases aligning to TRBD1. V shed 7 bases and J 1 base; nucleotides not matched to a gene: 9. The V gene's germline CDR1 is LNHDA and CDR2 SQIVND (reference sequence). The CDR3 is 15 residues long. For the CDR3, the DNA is TGTGCCAGTATGAGAGGGGGCCGCCCCCAAGAGACCCAGTACTTC. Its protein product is CASMRGGRPQETQYF.

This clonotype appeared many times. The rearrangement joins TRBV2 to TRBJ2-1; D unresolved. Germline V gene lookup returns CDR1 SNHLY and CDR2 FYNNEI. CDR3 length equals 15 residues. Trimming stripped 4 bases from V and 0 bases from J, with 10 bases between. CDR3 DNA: TGTGCCAGCAGTGCGAGCTGGAGCTCCTACAATGAGCAGTTCTTC. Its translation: CASSASWSSYNEQFF. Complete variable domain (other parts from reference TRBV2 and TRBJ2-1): EPEVTQTPSHQVTQMGQEVILRCVPISNHLYFYWYRQILGQKVEFLVSFYNNEISEKSEIFDDQFSVERPDGSNFTLKIRSTKLEDSAMYFCASSASWSSYNEQFFGPGTRLTVL.

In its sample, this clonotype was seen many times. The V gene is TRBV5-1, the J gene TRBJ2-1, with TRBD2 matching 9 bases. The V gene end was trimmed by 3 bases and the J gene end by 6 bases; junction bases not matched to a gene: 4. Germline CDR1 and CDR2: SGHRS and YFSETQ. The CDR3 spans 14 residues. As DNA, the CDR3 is TGCGCCAGCAGCTACGGGACTAGCCCCAATGAGCAGTTCTTC. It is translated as CASSYGTSPNEQFF.

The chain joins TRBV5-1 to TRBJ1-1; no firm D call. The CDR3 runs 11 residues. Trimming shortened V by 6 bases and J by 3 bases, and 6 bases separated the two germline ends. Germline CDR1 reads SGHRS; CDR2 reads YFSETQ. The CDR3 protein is CASNLDTEAFF. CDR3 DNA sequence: TGCGCCAGCAACCTAGACACTGAAGCTTTCTTT.

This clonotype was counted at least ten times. The CDR3 nucleotides are TGTGCCAGCAGTTACTGGGCGGGAGGGCCGGGTGCGGCCCAGTACTTC. The encoded protein is CASSYWAGGPGAAQYF. The chain combines TRBV6-9 with TRBJ2-5; 9 bases are a match to TRBD2. The germline V gene encodes CDR1 MNHGY and CDR2 SVAAGI. V trimming: 3 bases; J trimming: 9 bases; junction bases outside the gene matches: 14. This CDR3 comprises 16 residues.

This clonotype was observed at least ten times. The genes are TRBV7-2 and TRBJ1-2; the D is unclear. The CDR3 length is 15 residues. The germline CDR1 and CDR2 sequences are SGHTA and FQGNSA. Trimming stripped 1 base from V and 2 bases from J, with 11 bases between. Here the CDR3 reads CASSLDVGFNYGYTF. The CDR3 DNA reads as TGTGCCAGCAGCTTAGATGTGGGTTTCAACTATGGCTACACCTTC.

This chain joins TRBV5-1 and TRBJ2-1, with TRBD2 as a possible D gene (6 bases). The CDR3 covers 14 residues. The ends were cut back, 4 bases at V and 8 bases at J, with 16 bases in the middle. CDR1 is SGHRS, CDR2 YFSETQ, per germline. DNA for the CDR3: TGCGCCAGCAGCCGAAGTCGGGAGTCTGATGAGCAGTTCTTC. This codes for CASSRSRESDEQFF.